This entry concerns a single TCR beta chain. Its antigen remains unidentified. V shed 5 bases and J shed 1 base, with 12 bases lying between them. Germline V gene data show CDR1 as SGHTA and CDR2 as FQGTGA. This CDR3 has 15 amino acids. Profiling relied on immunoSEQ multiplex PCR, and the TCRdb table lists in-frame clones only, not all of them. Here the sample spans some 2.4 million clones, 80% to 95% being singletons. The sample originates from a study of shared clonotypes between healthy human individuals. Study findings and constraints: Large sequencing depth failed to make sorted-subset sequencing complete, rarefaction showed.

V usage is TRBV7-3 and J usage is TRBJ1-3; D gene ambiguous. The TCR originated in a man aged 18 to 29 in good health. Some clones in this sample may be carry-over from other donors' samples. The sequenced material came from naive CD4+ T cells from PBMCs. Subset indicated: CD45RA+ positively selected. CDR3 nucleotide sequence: TGTGCCAGCAGCCAGTCGGGCCGATCTGGAAACACCATATATTTT. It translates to CASSQSGRSGNTIYF.